This T cell receptor (beta chain) was obtained from a study of vaccination and CD4 T cells after COVID-19 (dated by TCRdb to 2022 to 2024). Context from the whole study: Convalescent patients had a positive SARS-CoV-2 result on nasal swab PCR, and of these patients, several had mild disease and one had severe disease. Post-COVID blood samples from convalescent patients were collected a median of approximately 100 days after diagnosis, with a range of roughly 30 to 170 days. The cultures were stimulated with overlapping spike peptide pools from SARS-CoV-2 and from the common cold coronaviruses HCoV-NL63, HCoV-OC43 and HCoV-229E. In control cultures, a CEFX viral epitope pool was used as positive control, an HIV-1 Nef peptide pool was used as negative control, or no peptide was added. Post-vaccine blood samples were collected a median of around 70 days after the second vaccine dose, ranging from roughly 13 to 250 days. Each participant got two doses of either the Pfizer-BioNTech BNT162b2 vaccine (n=8) or the Moderna mRNA-1273 vaccine (n=2). The spike-specific CD4+ TCR repertoire was compared before and after mRNA vaccination in 10 COVID-19 convalescent patients and a few infection-naive healthy vaccine recipients. The convalescent cohort comprised six males and four females, including two Hispanic individuals, seven Caucasians, two Asians and one multiracial person.

According to the study, the label for this sample's treatment or condition signals: roughly 10-day PBMC culture with coronavirus spike peptide pools or control peptides (ViraFEST assay). The ViraFEST assay was used in the study, in which antigen-specific T cells were expanded with peptide pools and expanded clonotypes were subsequently identified by TCR sequencing. The positive SARS-CoV-2 PCR tests of the convalescent patients were dated from March to December 2020, before the Alpha, Beta and Delta variants emerged in the United States. More than 1.5 million PBMCs per well were cultured in IMDM with approximately 5.5% human AB serum and approximately 10 IU/ml IL-2, plus 10 ug/ml peptide pools. Half of the culture medium was replaced with fresh IL-2-containing medium on days 3 and 7. CD4+ T cells were isolated after less than twelve days of culture through negative selection using the EasySep CD4+ T cell isolation kit. Ficoll-Paque Plus gradient centrifugation was used to isolate PBMCs from whole blood, and the isolated PBMCs were then either used fresh or cryopreserved at -140C. Each culture condition was generally run in triplicate wells.

A note on this clonotype: The antigen this receptor binds is unknown. One base away there is no much larger clone; base qualities are not given.

V ends up 0 bases short and J 2 bases short, with an unmatched junction base count of 8. From the germline V gene, CDR1 is SGHRS and CDR2 is YFSETQ. Reading from cysteine to phenylalanine, the CDR3 counts 18 amino acids. The only DNA kept is the CDR3, 54 bases in frame from the first base. The library relied on PCR. DNA from cultured CD4+ T cells was subjected to TCR sequencing with the Oncomine TCR Beta short-read assay at the Johns Hopkins FTIC core. Genomic DNA was extracted from the cultured CD4+ T cells with the QIAamp micro DNA kit. Oncomine TCR Beta libraries from cultured CD4+ T cells were pooled using unique dual indexes and sequenced on an Illumina iSeq 100. In the source study's methods: Non-productive sequences were removed, and CDR3s that did not start with C, did not end with F or W, or were shorter than 7 amino acids were discarded. The MANAFEST web application was used to identify antigen-specific clonotypes by comparing peptide-stimulated wells against reference wells and other culture wells. To be called positive, a clone needed an FDR below 0.05, an odds ratio above 5, and a productive frequency above 0.1% in at least two of three replicate wells. A clonotype was classed as cross-reactive if the clonotype showed significant expansion both in SARS-CoV-2 spike wells and in at least one common cold coronavirus spike condition. CDR3 homology was assessed with Levenshtein distances (stringdist) and unrooted phylogenetic trees (ape) in R version 3.6.1. TCRdb ran its own pipeline on the public reads, namely fastp trimming at Q25 and MiXCR clone calling, and kept in-frame beta chains. One record per CDR3 amino acid sequence lists the most common genes and DNA. The V and J calls and clone size come from TCRdb's table, not from the authors' own analysis. For this sample the table gives over 10,000 distinct CDR3 sequences, of which roughly 61% were detected only once. The ten biggest clones cover approximately 13% of the sample.

Points the paper makes about the study in general: In convalescent patients, a median around 83% of post-vaccine SARS-CoV-2-reactive clones were detected only after vaccination, and vaccine-specific priming was suggested by this finding. Although the median number of SARS-CoV-2-reactive clonotypes went up from around 20 after infection to some 37 after vaccination, the increase was not significant. Nearly all vaccine-specific clones in convalescent patients (304 of 307) were mono-reactive for SARS-CoV-2 spike rather than cross-reactive with common cold coronaviruses. The number of convalescent patients in the study was relatively small, and the study did not examine early timepoints following natural infection.

The chain employs TRBV5-1 and TRBJ2-5, with 12 bases matching TRBD2. Sequencing was performed on CD4+ T cells from blood, cultured in vitro. This sequence was found in a human donor who had recovered from COVID-19. Here the CDR3 is given as CASSLAAGLAGSQETQYF. The DNA is as follows: TGCGCCAGCAGCTTGGCGGCCGGACTAGCGGGATCTCAAGAGACCCAGTACTTC.